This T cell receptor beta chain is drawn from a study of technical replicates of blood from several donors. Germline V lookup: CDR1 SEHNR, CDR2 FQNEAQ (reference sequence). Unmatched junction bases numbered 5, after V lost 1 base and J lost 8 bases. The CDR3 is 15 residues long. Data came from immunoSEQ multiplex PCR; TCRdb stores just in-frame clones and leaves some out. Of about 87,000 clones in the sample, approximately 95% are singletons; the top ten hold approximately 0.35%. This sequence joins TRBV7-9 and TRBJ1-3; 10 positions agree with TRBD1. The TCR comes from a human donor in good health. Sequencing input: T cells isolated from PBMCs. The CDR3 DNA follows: TGTGCCAGCAGCTTAGGGAGACAGGGGGCGGACACCATATATTTT. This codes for CASSLGRQGADTIYF.